The 7 T cell receptor beta chains below all came from one sample that was sequenced in a study of Graves' ophthalmopathy and Graves' hyperthyroidism (dated by TCRdb to 2016 to 2019). The listed sequencing device is Illumina HiSeq 2000. For repertoire sequencing, TCR beta CDR3 regions were amplified from RNA transcripts. The first round of RT-PCR was done with HTBI primers and the Qiagen OneStep RT-PCR kit, and was followed by a second round of multiplex PCR, then size selection and purification. TCRdb reanalyzed the raw reads on its own, using fastp at Q25 for trimming and MiXCR for clone calling, and kept in-frame beta chains. Every entry covers one CDR3 protein and lists the most common genes and DNA from its rows. The sample table contains hundreds of thousands of distinct CDR3 sequences; only one count was recorded for 21% of them. The top ten clonotypes cover approximately 3.2% of the sample.

Input material: peripheral blood. The receptors stem from a woman younger than 35 with stable Graves' hyperthyroidism. Donor details come from another sample of the same person, matched by shared clones.

This clonotype was detected many times. The V and J genes are TRBV25-1 and TRBJ1-1; maybe TRBD1 (5 bases). Germline CDR1 reads MGHDK; CDR2 reads SYGVNS. The V and J ends lost 5 bases and 10 bases respectively, with 17 bases between them. This CDR3 is built from 13 residues. The CDR3 reads CASSPGREQGAFF. For the CDR3, the DNA is TGTGCCAGCAGTCCGGGCAGGGAGCAAGGAGCTTTCTTT.

This clonotype was seen at least ten times. The rearrangement uses TRBV6-1 and TRBJ2-7, with 12 nucleotides matching TRBD2. CDR1 MNHNS and CDR2 SASEGT come from the germline V gene. J was trimmed by 7 bases and V by 7 bases; bases with no gene match: 11. The CDR3 is 15 amino acids. The CDR3 DNA is TGTGCCAGCACCCGCCTAGCGGGAGGGCCGAGTGAGCAGTACTTC. Its translation: CASTRLAGGPSEQYF.

Ten or more counts support this clonotype. The chain recombines TRBV6-5 with TRBJ2-7, with TRBD1 matching over 11 bases. The V gene end was trimmed by 2 bases and the J gene end by 3 bases; junction bases not matched to a gene: 3. CDR1 and CDR2 from the germline V gene are MNHEY and SVGAGI. The CDR3 sequence is 15 residues long. CDR3 coding DNA: TGTGCCAGCAGTTACCTGGGACAGGGGGACTACGAGCAGTACTTC. Protein sequence: CASSYLGQGDYEQYF.

Worth noting for this clonotype: Relative to the germline gene, one junction end is altered; a read error may explain this. V is TRBV6-9 and J is TRBJ1-6; no firm D call. The germline V gene has CDR1 MNHGY and CDR2 SVAAGI. The CDR3 contains 15 residues. CDR3 amino acids: CASTAKDGDNSPLNF. In DNA, the CDR3 is TGTGCCAGCACCGCAAAGGACGGAGATAATTCACCGCTCAACTTT.

This clonotype has a handful of counts. The chain couples TRBV10-3 to TRBJ2-5; unclear D gene. The CDR3 extends over 12 amino acids. CDR1 ENHRY and CDR2 SYGVKD come from the germline V gene. V was clipped by 4 bases and J by 1 base, with 4 bases between them. The chain's CDR3 is CAISASQETQYF. DNA of the CDR3: TGTGCCATCAGTGCCAGCCAAGAGACCCAGTACTTC.

The sample holds many counts of this clonotype. The chain uses TRBV18 and TRBJ1-1; tentatively, D is TRBD1 (5 bases). Trimming left V 1 base short and J 3 bases short, with 9 bases between. Germline CDR1 KGHSH, CDR2 LQKENI. This CDR3 comprises 14 residues. CDR3 in amino acids: CASSPRPGDTEAFF. The CDR3 nucleotides are TGTGCCAGCTCACCACGACCGGGGGACACTGAAGCTTTCTTT.

Many counts were recorded for this clonotype. The chain is built from TRBV19 and TRBJ2-7; D remains unclear. This CDR3 has 12 residues. V was trimmed by 4 bases and J by 4 bases, leaving 8 bases between them. Germline CDR1 and CDR2: LNHDA and SQIVND (reference sequence). The DNA of the CDR3 is TGTGCCAGTAGTAAGGGTGGTTACGAGCAGTACTTC. It is translated as CASSKGGYEQYF. Filled out from reference TRBV19 and TRBJ2-7, the complete variable domain reads DGGITQSPKYLFRKEGQNVTLSCEQNLNHDAMYWYRQDPGQGLRLIYYSQIVNDFQKGDIAEGYSVSREKKESFPLTVTSAQKNPTAFYLCASSKGGYEQYFGPGTRLTVT.